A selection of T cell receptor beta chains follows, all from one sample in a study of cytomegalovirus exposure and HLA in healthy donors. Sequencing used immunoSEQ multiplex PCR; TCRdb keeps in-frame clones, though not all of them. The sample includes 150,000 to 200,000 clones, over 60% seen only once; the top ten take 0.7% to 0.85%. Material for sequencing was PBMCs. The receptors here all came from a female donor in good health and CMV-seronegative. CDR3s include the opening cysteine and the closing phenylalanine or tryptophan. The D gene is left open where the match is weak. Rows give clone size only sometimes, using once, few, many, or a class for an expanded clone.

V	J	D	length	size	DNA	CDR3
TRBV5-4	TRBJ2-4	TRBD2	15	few	TGTGCCAGCAGCTCGCTGCCGGGGGGGCTAAACAGTCAGTACTTC	CASSSLPGGLNSQYF
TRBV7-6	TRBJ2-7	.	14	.	.	CASSLRAGGDEQYF
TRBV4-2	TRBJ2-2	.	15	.	TGTGCCAGCAGCCAAGATACCTCTAGCGCGGGGGAGCTGTTTTTT	CASSQDTSSAGELFF
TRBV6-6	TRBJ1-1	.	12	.	TGTGCCAGCACGGACAGGAACACTGAAGCTTTCTTT	CASTDRNTEAFF
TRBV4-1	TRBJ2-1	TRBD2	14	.	TGCGCCAGCAGCCAAGATCCCAGCGGGGGCTCCCCGTTCTTC	CASSQDPSGGSPFF
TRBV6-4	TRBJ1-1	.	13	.	TGTGCCAGCAGCGAACAGAGGAACACTGAAGCTTTCTTT	CASSEQRNTEAFF
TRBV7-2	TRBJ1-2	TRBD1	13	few	TGTGCCAGCAGCGCGGACAGGGGGGATGGCTACACCTTC	CASSADRGDGYTF
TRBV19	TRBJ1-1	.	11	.	TGTGCCAGTAGAGGGTCGTCGGGGGCTTTCTTT	CASRGSSGAFF
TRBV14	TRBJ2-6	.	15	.	TGTGCCAGCAGCCTACAGAGCTCTGGGGCCAACGGCCTGACTTTC	CASSLQSSGANGLTF
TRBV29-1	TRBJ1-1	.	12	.	TGCAGCGGGAGCGGGGTGAACACTGAAGCTTTCTTT	CSGSGVNTEAFF
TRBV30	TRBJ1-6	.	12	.	TGTGCCTGGAGTCCGGCGGGATCACCCCTCCACTTT	CAWSPAGSPLHF
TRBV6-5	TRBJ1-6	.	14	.	TGTGCCAGCAGTCCTCGGGACAATCGGTCACCCCTCCACTTT	CASSPRDNRSPLHF
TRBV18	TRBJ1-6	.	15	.	TGTGCCAGCTCACGCCAGGCCGACTATAATTCACCCCTCCACTTT	CASSRQADYNSPLHF
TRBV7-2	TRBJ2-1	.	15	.	TGTGCCAGCAGCTTATACCCGGGAACCTACAATGAGCAGTTCTTC	CASSLYPGTYNEQFF
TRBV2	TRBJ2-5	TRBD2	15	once	TGTGCCAGCAGCTTACTTAGCGGGGGGCGGGAGACCCAGTACTTC	CASSLLSGGRETQYF
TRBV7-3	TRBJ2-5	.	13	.	TGTGCCAGCAGCTTCGGGTCGAGGGAGACCCAGTACTTC	CASSFGSRETQYF
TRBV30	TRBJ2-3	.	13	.	TGTGCCTGGGAGCTAGGTTCCTCCGATACGCAGTATTTT	CAWELGSSDTQYF
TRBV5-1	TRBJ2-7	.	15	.	TGCGCCAGCAGCCTCCAACCCCAGGGCCCCTACGAGCAGTACTTC	CASSLQPQGPYEQYF
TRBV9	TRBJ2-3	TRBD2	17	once	TGTGCCAGCAGCCTTCTTCGGGGGGGCAACCTCACAGATACGCAGTATTTT	CASSLLRGGNLTDTQYF
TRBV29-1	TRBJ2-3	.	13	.	TGCAGCCCCCCTTTACTGGGGACACCTGGTCGGTATTTT	CSPPLLGTPGRYF
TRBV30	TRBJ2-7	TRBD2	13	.	TGTGCCTGGAGACAAGCGGGGGCTCTCGAGCAGTACTTC	CAWRQAGALEQYF
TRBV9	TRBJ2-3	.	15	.	TGTGCCAGCAGCGTAGACGGGAGATGGACAGATACGCAGTATTTT	CASSVDGRWTDTQYF
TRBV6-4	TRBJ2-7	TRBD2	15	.	TGTGCCAGCAGCGCGGATAGCGGGGCTGGGGTCGAGCAGTACTTC	CASSADSGAGVEQYF
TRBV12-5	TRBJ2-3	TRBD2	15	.	TGTGCTAGTGGTTTGGGTAGCGGGGGGACAGATACGCAGTATTTT	CASGLGSGGTDTQYF
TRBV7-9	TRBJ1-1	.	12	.	TGTGCCAGCAGTCTAATGGCCCCGGGAGCTTTCTTT	CASSLMAPGAFF
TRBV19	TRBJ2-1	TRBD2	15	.	TGTGCCAGTAGGAGCCTAGCGGGGTGGTCGAATGAGCAGTTCTTC	CASRSLAGWSNEQFF
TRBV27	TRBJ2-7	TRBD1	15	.	TGTGCCAGCTCACGACAGGGGGTGCCCCCTTACGAGCAGTACTTC	CASSRQGVPPYEQYF
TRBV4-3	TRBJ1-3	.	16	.	TGCGCCAGCAGTGCGGGGGCTGCTGAATCTGGAAACCCCATATATTTT	CASSAGAAESGNPIYF
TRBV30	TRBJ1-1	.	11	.	TGTGCCTGGAGTATAGGGGTATCGGCTTTCTTT	CAWSIGVSAFF
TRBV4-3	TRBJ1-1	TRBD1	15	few	TGCGCCAGCACTCGGGACAGTCTTACGAACACTGAAGCTTTCTTT	CASTRDSLTNTEAFF
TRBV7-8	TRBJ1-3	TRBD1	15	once	TGTGCCAGCAGCCCGGACAGGGGGTATGGAAACACCATATATTTT	CASSPDRGYGNTIYF
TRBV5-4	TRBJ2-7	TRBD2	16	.	TGTGCCAGCAGCTTCCCACTAGCGGGGGAATCGGGGGAGCAGTACTTC	CASSFPLAGESGEQYF
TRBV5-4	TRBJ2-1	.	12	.	TGTGCCAGCAGCACCCTTGGGGGGGAGCAGTTCTTC	CASSTLGGEQFF
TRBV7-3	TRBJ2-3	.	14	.	TGTGCCAGCAGCCCAGGTGGCTACACAGATACGCAGTATTTT	CASSPGGYTDTQYF
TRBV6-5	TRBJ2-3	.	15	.	TGTGCCAGCAGCTACAGGCCTCAGGGGACAGATACGCAGTATTTT	CASSYRPQGTDTQYF
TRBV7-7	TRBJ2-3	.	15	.	TGTGCCAGCAGCTTAGGGGGACTTAGCACAGATACGCAGTATTTT	CASSLGGLSTDTQYF
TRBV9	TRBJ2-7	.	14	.	TGTGCCAGCAGCGTAGACAGTCTCTACTACGAGCAGTACTTC	CASSVDSLYYEQYF
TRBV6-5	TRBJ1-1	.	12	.	TGTGCCAGCAAATCCCCCCGACAGACAGCTTTCTTT	CASKSPRQTAFF
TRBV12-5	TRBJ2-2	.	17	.	TGTGCTAGTGGTTCGGATCAGCTAGCGATGAACACCGGGGAGCTGTTTTTT	CASGSDQLAMNTGELFF
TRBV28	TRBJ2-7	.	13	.	TGTGCCAGCAGAATACAGGGTGGCCACGAGCAGTACTTC	CASRIQGGHEQYF
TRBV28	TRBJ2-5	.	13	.	TGTGCCAGCAGTGCGGGACTCCAAGAGACCCAGTACTTC	CASSAGLQETQYF
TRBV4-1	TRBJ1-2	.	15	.	TGCGCCAGCAGCCAAGCGGAGGGGCAGAACTATGGCTACACCTTC	CASSQAEGQNYGYTF
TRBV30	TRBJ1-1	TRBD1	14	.	TGTGCCTGGAGAATGGACAGGTTGAACACTGAAGCTTTCTTT	CAWRMDRLNTEAFF
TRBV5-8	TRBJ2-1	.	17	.	TGTGCCAGCAGCTTGATGGGGCGGATGAGCTCCTACAATGAGCAGTTCTTC	CASSLMGRMSSYNEQFF
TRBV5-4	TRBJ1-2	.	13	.	TGTGCCAGCAGCCTACAGGGTACCTATGGCTACACCTTC	CASSLQGTYGYTF
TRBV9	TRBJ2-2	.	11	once	TGTGCCAGCTCCTTCCCCGGGGAGCTGTTTTTT	CASSFPGELFF
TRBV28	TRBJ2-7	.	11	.	TGTGCCAGCACGTTCTCTTACGAGCAGTACTTC	CASTFSYEQYF
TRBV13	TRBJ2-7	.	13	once	TGTGCCAGCAGCCCCCCCCGTGTTGTCGAGCAGTACTTC	CASSPPRVVEQYF
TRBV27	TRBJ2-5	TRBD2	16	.	TGTGCCAGCAGTTTAAGGGAGGGCCTGGTGGGAGAGACCCAGTACTTC	CASSLREGLVGETQYF
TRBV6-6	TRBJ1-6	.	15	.	TGTGCCAGCAGCCGAGGACAGTCTGGTAATTCACCCCTCCACTTT	CASSRGQSGNSPLHF
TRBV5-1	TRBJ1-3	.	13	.	TGCGCCAGCAGCTGGTCCGCGGGGGACACCATATATTTT	CASSWSAGDTIYF
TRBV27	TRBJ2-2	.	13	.	TGTGCCAGCAGCCTAGTCCGATCCGGGGAGCTGTTTTTT	CASSLVRSGELFF
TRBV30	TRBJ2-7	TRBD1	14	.	TGTGCCTGGAGCGCGACAGGGGGCGGTTACGAGCAGTACTTC	CAWSATGGGYEQYF
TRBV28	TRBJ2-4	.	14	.	TGTGCCAGCAGCGCTGGACAGACCAAAAACATTCAGTACTTC	CASSAGQTKNIQYF